The 21 T cell receptor beta chains below were found in one sample sequenced in a study of memory CD4+ T cells and cytomegalovirus serostatus (dated by TCRdb to between 2018 and 2020). The library was generated by the immunoSEQ multiplex PCR assay. TCRdb re-hosts the immuneACCESS table, in-frame sequences only. Its copies lack some clones; in the studies checked, an unresolved V gene accounts for under half of them, and the cause for the rest is not known. The sample table holds around 32,000 clones, of which about 80% were seen once. The top ten constitute 0.5% to 0.65% of the sample. Single viable CD3+CD4+CD8-CD45RO+ cells were sorted as memory CD4+ T cells on a FACSAria II. The sequenced material came from memory CD4+ T cells from blood. These receptors all come from an adult in good health and CMV-seronegative. Some clones in this sample may be carry-over from other donors' samples.

The rearrangement links TRBV4-1 to TRBJ1-2, with no clear D. This CDR3 is 15 amino acids long. V lost 6 bases and J 0 bases, leaving 14 bases between the germline ends. CDR1 and CDR2 (germline): MGHRA, YSYEKL. CDR3 protein: CASRDRQEPNYGYTF. CDR3 in DNA: TGCGCCAGCAGGGATCGTCAGGAACCTAACTATGGCTACACCTTC.

The chain employs TRBV7-2 and TRBJ2-5; D possibly corresponds to TRBD2 (7 bases). The V and J ends lost 3 bases and 2 bases respectively, with 10 bases between them. Per germline, CDR1 SGHTA and CDR2 FQGNSA. CDR3 length equals 14 residues. The CDR3 spells CASSLAGAQETQYF. CDR3 nucleotide sequence: TGTGCCAGCAGCTTGGCGGGGGCTCAAGAGACCCAGTACTTC.

This clone was seen more than once but under ten times. This chain joins TRBV7-2 and TRBJ2-3; D gene unclear. Trimming cost V 2 bases and J 2 bases, with 8 bases left between them. This CDR3 is built from 14 residues. The germline V gene encodes CDR1 SGHTA and CDR2 FQGNSA. This CDR3 is CASSLITATDTQYF. CDR3 coding DNA: TGTGCCAGCAGCTTAATAACAGCCACAGATACGCAGTATTTT.

CDR3 bases: TGTGCCAGCAGAACCGGCACAGATACGCAGTATTTT. Its translation: CASRTGTDTQYF. The chain recombines TRBV6-1 with TRBJ2-3; D is uncertain. Trimming took off 6 bases at V and 1 base at J, with 5 bases between the two ends. This CDR3 region has 12 residues. Germline CDR1 MNHNS, CDR2 SASEGT.

Note on this clone: Other DNA sequences of this sample code for an identical CDR3. The chain is built from TRBV19 and TRBJ2-5, with D possibly TRBD2 on 5 matching bases. With 2 bases removed from V and 2 bases from J, the gap between germline ends came to 9 bases. The CDR3 covers 14 residues. Germline V gene lookup returns CDR1 LNHDA and CDR2 SQIVND (reference sequence). The CDR3 region has the DNA TGTGCCAGTAGTATACCGGGGTTGCAAGAGACCCAGTACTTC. Its protein is CASSIPGLQETQYF.

As DNA, the CDR3 is TGTGCCAGCGATCACCAAAACAGAGGAACGTACTTC. Encoded protein: CASDHQNRGTYF. V is TRBV28 and J is TRBJ2-7; D ambiguous. The CDR3 has 12 residues. CDR1 and CDR2 from the germline V gene are MDHEN and SYDVKM. V shed 8 bases and J shed 12 bases, with 20 bases lying between them.

V gene TRBV19 combines with J gene TRBJ2-7; D is possibly TRBD2 (5 bases). This CDR3 region has 13 residues. From germline, CDR1 is LNHDA and CDR2 SQIVND (reference sequence). Trimming removed 5 bases from V and 1 base from J, with 9 bases in between. In DNA form, the CDR3 reads TGTGCCAGTAGTCTACGGAGGTCCTACGAGCAGTACTTC. Residues: CASSLRRSYEQYF.

The J gene is TRBJ2-7, the V gene TRBV7-9; 8 nucleotides align to TRBD1. The trim removed 0 bases at V and 2 bases at J, leaving 9 bases unmatched. The CDR3 is made up of 17 amino acids. Germline CDR1 and CDR2: SEHNR and FQNEAQ (reference sequence). The CDR3 nucleotides read TGTGCCAGCAGCTTAGCCGGGACAGGAAGACCCGCCTACGAGCAGTACTTC. This codes for CASSLAGTGRPAYEQYF.

The chain links TRBV5-1 to TRBJ1-1, with D perhaps TRBD1 (5 bases). The length of the CDR3 is 13 residues. Trimming left V 7 bases short and J 1 base short, with 11 bases between. CDR1 is SGHRS and CDR2 is YFSETQ in the germline V gene. For the CDR3, the DNA is TGCGCCAGCCGGAATACAGGGAACACTGAAGCTTTCTTT. Translation gives CASRNTGNTEAFF.

The J gene is TRBJ2-2, the V gene TRBV29-1; TRBD1 agrees at 7 bases. The CDR3 has 13 amino acids. The V gene end was trimmed by 7 bases and the J gene end by 6 bases; junction bases not matched to a gene: 8. Per germline, CDR1 SQVTM and CDR2 ANQGSEA. The CDR3 spells CSARQGSAGELFF. For the CDR3, the DNA is TGCAGCGCTCGACAGGGTAGCGCCGGGGAGCTGTTTTTT.

The chain carries TRBV4-2 and TRBJ2-2; 10 positions agree with TRBD2. The germline V gene encodes CDR1 LGHNA and CDR2 YNFKEQ. The junction had 7 bases not matched to a gene; V was cut back by 0 bases and J by 0 bases. The CDR3 runs to 19 residues. The CDR3 protein is CASSQEGAGGGPNTGELFF. The DNA of the CDR3 is TGTGCCAGCAGCCAAGAGGGAGCGGGGGGGGGACCGAACACCGGGGAGCTGTTTTTT.

This chain connects TRBV30 to TRBJ1-2; a weak D match, TRBD1 (5 bases). Germline V gene sequence: CDR1 GTSNPN, CDR2 SVGIG (reference sequence). This CDR3 comprises 14 residues. The V gene lost 4 bases and the J gene lost 2 bases, with 14 bases spanning the gap. CDR3 bases: TGTGCCTGGAATATAAAACAGGTCAACTATGGCTACACCTTC. Translation: CAWNIKQVNYGYTF. Variable domain in full (rest from reference TRBV30 and TRBJ1-2): SQTIHQWPATLVQPVGSPLSLECTVEGTSNPNLYWYRQAAGRGLQLLFYSVGIGQISSEVPQNLSASRPQDRQFILSSKKLLLSDSGFYLCAWNIKQVNYGYTFGSGTRLTVV.

CDR3 region: CATSRGSGGATGNEQFF. The CDR3 nucleotides are TGTGCCACCAGCAGAGGTAGCGGGGGGGCAACTGGTAATGAGCAGTTCTTC. V is TRBV15 and J is TRBJ2-1, with 11 bases identical to TRBD2. The germline V gene encodes CDR1 LNHNV and CDR2 YYDKDF (reference sequence). Germline trimming cut 1 base from V and 7 bases from J; bases unmatched to any gene: 9. This CDR3 has 17 residues.

This CDR3 reads CASSRTGFDDSPLHF. The CDR3 bases are TGCGCCAGCAGCCGGACAGGATTCGATGATTCACCCCTCCACTTT. This rearrangement joins TRBV5-1 to TRBJ1-6; TRBD1 matches 7 bases. The germline V gene encodes CDR1 SGHRS and CDR2 YFSETQ. The ends lost 4 bases at V and 8 bases at J; junction bases unmatched: 9. CDR3 size: 15 residues.

The gene calls are TRBV18 and TRBJ1-4; D gene uncertain. V lost 2 bases to trimming and J lost 10 bases, with 11 bases between them. CDR1 is KGHSH, CDR2 LQKENI, per germline. This CDR3 has 13 amino acids. In DNA, the CDR3 is TGTGCCAGCTCACCAGACTACGGTGGAAAACTGTTTTTT. This gives the protein CASSPDYGGKLFF.

This clone was found a few times. The chain links TRBV6-1 to TRBJ1-5; perhaps TRBD1 as D (6 bases). The CDR3 is made up of 13 amino acids. CDR1 is MNHNS and CDR2 is SASEGT in the germline V gene. V was shortened by 6 bases and J by 3 bases, with 9 bases between the two germline ends. In nucleotides, the CDR3 is TGTGCCAGCAGCGGACAGCCCAATCAGCCCCAGCATTTT. Translating it yields CASSGQPNQPQHF.

The gene calls are TRBV27 and TRBJ1-5; a weak D match, TRBD1 (6 bases). Germline V gene data show CDR1 as MNHEY and CDR2 as SMNVEV (reference sequence). Trimming pared 6 bases from V and 1 base from J, leaving 22 bases between. The CDR3 is 18 residues long. The CDR3 DNA sequence: TGTGCCAGCAGCCCTAAGACAGGAGGCCGGTGGAGCAATCAGCCCCAGCATTTT. It is translated as CASSPKTGGRWSNQPQHF.

The gene calls are TRBV15 and TRBJ1-5, with D possibly matching TRBD1 (6 bases). CDR3 length: 15 amino acids. V was shortened by 0 bases and J by 5 bases, with 11 bases between the two germline ends. CDR1 is LNHNV, CDR2 YYDKDF, per germline (reference sequence). The CDR3 loop is CATSRDPGAHQPQHF. Here the CDR3 DNA reads TGTGCCACCAGCAGAGATCCAGGGGCGCATCAGCCCCAGCATTTT.

The chain is built from TRBV10-3 and TRBJ2-2, with D perhaps TRBD2 (5 bases). Between the trimmed V and J ends, which lost 3 bases and 6 bases, there was a span of 8 bases. The CDR3 runs 13 residues. CDR1 is ENHRY, CDR2 SYGVKD, per germline. The CDR3 sequence: CAISDGAAGELFF. The CDR3 DNA reads as TGTGCCATCAGTGATGGAGCGGCCGGGGAGCTGTTTTTT.

Concerning this clone: The junction departs from germline at one end; a sequencing error may be responsible. V and J are TRBV7-7 and TRBJ2-6; D uncertain. The CDR3 length is 18 residues. CDR1 is SSHAT and CDR2 is FNYEAQ in the germline V gene (reference sequence). The CDR3 coding sequence is TGTGCTAGCAGCCTAAGTTTGACATCCTTCTCTGGGGCCAACGTCCTGACTTTC. This sequence encodes CASSLSLTSFSGANVLTF.

The chain uses TRBV19 and TRBJ1-3, with D hard to call. The germline gives CDR1 LNHDA, CDR2 SQIVND (reference sequence). CDR3 size: 15 residues. Trimming removed 3 bases from V and 0 bases from J, with 9 bases in between. In DNA form, the CDR3 reads TGTGCCAGTAGTATGATCACCCGCTCTGGAAACACCATATATTTT. It codes for CASSMITRSGNTIYF.